This T cell receptor (beta chain) originates from a study of neoadjuvant nivolumab and ipilimumab in lung cancer. Study-wide points: From pretherapy to surgery, tumor richness and clonality rose with dual therapy.

This CDR3 has 15 residues. CDR1 is MNHEY, CDR2 SMNVEV, per germline (reference sequence). J lost 9 bases, V lost 4 bases, and 10 bases had no gene match. A note on this clone: Antigen specificity is unknown.

The method was immunoSEQ multiplex PCR; TCRdb's version includes in-frame clones alone and lacks a portion of them. The sample records over 45,000 clones, roughly 89% being singletons. The source is an adult with non-small cell lung cancer. Some clones in this sample may be carry-over from other donors' samples. This chain connects TRBV27 to TRBJ2-1; 9 nucleotides align to TRBD1. Material: blood, obtained before neoadjuvant nivolumab, alone or with ipilimumab. CDR3 sequence (DNA): TGTGCCAGCAGTTCCTGGACAGGGGAGGTCGGTGAGCAGTTCTTC. Amino acids: CASSSWTGEVGEQFF.